A single sample is the source of the 27 T cell receptor beta chains below, sequenced in a study of molecular identifiers for immune sequencing clone quantification. In TCRdb, the PCR reads were re-called with MiXCR into one record per CDR3 protein. The sample lists approximately 550,000 distinct CDR3 sequences, around 23% occurring once. What was sequenced was naive CD8+ T cells from blood, with Jurkat cell RNA spiked in. Subset here: FACS-sorted CD8+CD4-CCR7+CD45RA+ naive T cells. The receptor source for this set is a human donor in good health. Some libraries in this study had Jurkat cell RNA spiked in.

This clonotype was observed at least ten times. The chain uses TRBV27 and TRBJ1-1; no clear D. The V gene's germline CDR1 is MNHEY and CDR2 SMNVEV (reference sequence). Trimming shortened V by 8 bases and J by 5 bases, and 18 bases separated the two germline ends. The CDR3 sequence is 14 residues long. The CDR3 nucleotides are TGTGCCAGCCAATTGAGAGGAGGAGGGACTGAAGCTTTCTTT. Translation gives CASQLRGGGTEAFF.

The chain links TRBV9 to TRBJ2-7; D is undetermined. In germline, CDR1 is SGDLS, CDR2 YYNGEE. The CDR3 runs 14 residues. Trimming pared 8 bases from V and 0 bases from J, leaving 15 bases between. The DNA for the CDR3 is TGTGCCAGTCCCCCAGCAGAGTGCTCCTACGAGCAGTACTTC. Translation: CASPPAECSYEQYF.

A few counts support this clonotype. The chain couples TRBV6-2 or TRBV6-3 to TRBJ2-1; 11 positions match TRBD2. Germline V gene lookup returns CDR1 MNHEY and CDR2 SVGEGT. The CDR3 has 17 residues. With 5 bases clipped from V and 4 bases from J, the junction kept 10 bases outside the gene matches. In DNA form, the CDR3 reads TGTGCCAGCAGTCTAGCGGGAGGCCTCCACTTATACAATGAGCAGTTCTTC. It is translated as CASSLAGGLHLYNEQFF.

With respect to this clonotype: A much larger clone differs by one base, so this may be a read error. The rearrangement uses TRBV5-1 and TRBJ1-1; no firm D call. The CDR3 is made up of 13 amino acids. V was shortened by 2 bases and J by 5 bases, with 10 bases between the two germline ends. The germline CDR1 and CDR2 sequences are SGHRS and YFSETQ. In DNA form, the CDR3 reads TGCGCCAGCAGCTTTAAAGGAGGAACTGAAGCTTTCTTT. Its protein is CASSFKGGTEAFF.

J is TRBJ1-1 and V is TRBV21-1; the table gives TRBD1 as D, unverified against the DNA. TRBV21-1 is a pseudogene locus. This CDR3 contains 17 residues. The CDR3 DNA follows: TGTGCCAGCAGCAAAGGGGACAGTAGGATCGAGCGCACTGAAGCTTTCTTT. Protein product: CASSKGDSRIERTEAFF.

Note on this clonotype: This clone may be a read error of a much larger clone one base away. It is likely a read error, because the conserved phenylalanine at the end of the CDR3 is missing. The CDR3 spells CASSPGLADYNEQFL. The DNA for the CDR3 is TGTGCCAGCAGCCCGGGACTAGCGGACTACAATGAGCAGTTCTTG. V usage is TRBV7-6 and J usage is TRBJ2-1; 11 bases are shared with TRBD2. V shed 5 bases and J 3 bases; nucleotides not matched to a gene: 3. The CDR3 runs to 15 residues. Germline V gene lookup returns CDR1 SGHVS and CDR2 FNYEAQ.

The rearrangement uses TRBV12-3 or TRBV12-4 and TRBJ2-7; TRBD2 might be the D (5 bases). CDR3 size: 14 residues. V lost 6 bases, J lost 6 bases, and 18 bases lay in between. CDR3 protein: CASSHDTPGFEQYF. For the CDR3, the DNA is TGTGCCAGCAGCCACGATACCCCGGGGTTCGAGCAGTACTTC.

This clonotype was seen only a few times. This chain links TRBV2 with TRBJ2-5, with D possibly matching TRBD1 (7 bases). The CDR3 extends over 13 amino acids. CDR1 SNHLY and CDR2 FYNNEI come from the germline V gene. The V and J ends lost 8 bases and 4 bases respectively, with 14 bases between them. The CDR3, as DNA: TGTGCCAGCGACCGACAGGGAGGAGAGACCCAGTACTTC. This encodes CASDRQGGETQYF.

This CDR3 reads CASSQDSSLAGYNEQFF. The CDR3 bases are TGCGCCAGCAGCCAAGATTCGTCCCTAGCGGGGTACAATGAGCAGTTCTTC. V gene TRBV4-3 combines with J gene TRBJ2-1, with 9 bases lining up with TRBD2. Germline loops: CDR1 LGHNA, CDR2 YSLEER. The CDR3 is 17 residues long. V shed 0 bases, J shed 4 bases, and the junction held 7 bases outside the gene matches.

Ten or more counts support this clonotype. The chain is built from TRBV7-9 and TRBJ1-1; maybe TRBD1 (5 bases). Trimming stripped 7 bases from V and 4 bases from J, with 19 bases between. Germline V lookup: CDR1 SEHNR, CDR2 FQNEAQ (reference sequence). CDR3 length: 15 amino acids. CDR3 protein: CASTIPGTASTEAFF. The CDR3 nucleotides read TGTGCCAGCACTATCCCGGGGACCGCTTCCACTGAAGCTTTCTTT.

V gene TRBV18 combines with J gene TRBJ2-7; D unresolved. V was shortened by 2 bases and J by 6 bases, with 14 bases between the two germline ends. CDR3 length: 14 amino acids. CDR1 KGHSH and CDR2 LQKENI come from the germline V gene. The CDR3 DNA sequence: TGTGCCAGCTCACCAACCGTTGGATTAGCCGAGCAGTACTTC. Protein product: CASSPTVGLAEQYF. Complete variable domain (other parts from reference TRBV18 and TRBJ2-7): NAGVMQNPRHLVRRRGQEARLRCSPMKGHSHVYWYRQLPEEGLKFMVYLQKENIIDESGMPKERFSAEFPKEGPSILRIQQVVRGDSAAYFCASSPTVGLAEQYFGPGTRLTVT.

In its sample, this clonotype was seen a few times. The chain links TRBV2 to TRBJ2-1; 9 bases are shared with TRBD2. With V trimmed by 11 bases and J by 6 bases, 8 bases remained unmatched. The CDR3 is 13 residues long. CDR1 is SNHLY, CDR2 FYNNEI, per germline. The CDR3 spells CAAHSGSINEQFF. CDR3 coding DNA: TGTGCCGCACATAGCGGGAGTATCAATGAGCAGTTCTTC.

In its sample, this clonotype was seen many times. This chain links TRBV12-3 or TRBV12-4 with TRBJ2-3; 8 bases fit TRBD2. V trimming: 6 bases; J trimming: 2 bases; junction bases outside the gene matches: 7. The CDR3 is made up of 15 amino acids. The CDR3 bases are TGTGCCAGCAGCCTACTAGCGGTTATCACAGATACGCAGTATTTT. Its protein product is CASSLLAVITDTQYF.

With respect to this clonotype: Given a much more abundant clone one base away, this may be a read error. The genes are TRBV28 and TRBJ2-2; no clear D gene. The CDR3 loop spans 15 amino acids. Germline CDR1 is MDHEN and CDR2 is SYDVKM. The CDR3 loop is CASSLRLRNTVELFF. The CDR3 bases are TGTGCCAGCAGTTTAAGGCTCAGGAACACCGTGGAGCTGTTTTTT.

This chain joins TRBV20-1 and TRBJ2-1; 12 nucleotides agree with TRBD2. CDR1 is DFQATT, CDR2 SNEGSKA, per germline (reference sequence). The CDR3 spans 14 residues. Losses at the gene ends were 5 bases for V and 3 bases for J; bases not matched to a gene: 2. The CDR3 DNA follows: TGCAGTGCTCCGGGACTAGCGGGCTACAATGAGCAGTTCTTC. This encodes CSAPGLAGYNEQFF.

The chain employs TRBV20-1 and TRBJ2-3; 13 nucleotides agree with TRBD2. Germline V lookup: CDR1 DFQATT, CDR2 SNEGSKA (reference sequence). CDR3 size: 19 residues. V was pared by 6 bases and J by 0 bases, with 15 bases of the junction left unmatched. The CDR3 protein is CSATGLAGSRPFSTDTQYF. In DNA form, the CDR3 reads TGCAGTGCAACGGGACTAGCGGGATCGAGACCCTTTAGCACAGATACGCAGTATTTT.

This clonotype was seen many times. V is TRBV4-3 and J is TRBJ2-7; D gene ambiguous. The germline CDR1 and CDR2 sequences are LGHNA and YSLEER. The CDR3 consists of 12 residues. Trimming removed 1 base from V and 4 bases from J, with 5 bases in between. This CDR3 is CASSQGMYEQYF. CDR3 in DNA: TGCGCCAGCAGCCAAGGGATGTACGAGCAGTACTTC.

As regards this clonotype: Since no conserved phenylalanine or tryptophan closes the CDR3, a read error is the likely cause. J is TRBJ1-2 and V is TRBV7-2; D remains unclear. The germline gives CDR1 SGHTA, CDR2 FQGNSA. The length of the CDR3 is 16 residues. V was shortened by 6 bases and J by 0 bases, with 17 bases between the two germline ends. CDR3 bases: TGTGCCAGCAGGCCCGCCCCCGCGGCTTCTAACTATGGCTACACCCTC. Its translation: CASRPAPAASNYGYTL.

The table lists this clonotype with many counts. The chain combines TRBV7-3 with TRBJ2-5, with TRBD1 matching over 7 bases. The CDR3 totals 16 residues. V was pared by 1 base and J by 2 bases, with 7 bases of the junction left unmatched. CDR1 and CDR2 from the germline V gene are SGHTA and FQGTGA. This CDR3 reads CASSLIGTAAQETQYF. The CDR3, as DNA: TGTGCCAGCAGCTTAATCGGGACAGCCGCGCAAGAGACCCAGTACTTC.

This rearrangement joins TRBV5-1 to TRBJ2-1; 9 bases agree with TRBD2. This CDR3 is 16 amino acids long. The junction had 7 bases not matched to a gene; V was cut back by 0 bases and J by 6 bases. Per the germline V gene, CDR1 is SGHRS and CDR2 is YFSETQ. The CDR3 nucleotides are TGCGCCAGCAGCTTGGGCCCTAGCGGGATTTTCAATGAGCAGTTCTTC. Amino acids: CASSLGPSGIFNEQFF.

This clonotype turned up a few times. V and J are TRBV4-1 and TRBJ1-4, with D perhaps TRBD1 (5 bases). The V and J ends lost 0 bases and 8 bases respectively, with 16 bases between them. This CDR3 region has 16 residues. Germline CDR1 is MGHRA and CDR2 is YSYEKL. The CDR3 nucleotides are TGCGCCAGCAGCCAAGATTTGGGGACGGATGACGAAAAACTGTTTTTT. It is translated as CASSQDLGTDDEKLFF.

At least ten counts were recorded for this clonotype. The chain carries TRBV20-1 and TRBJ2-7; tentatively, D is TRBD1 (6 bases). The CDR3 loop spans 14 amino acids. Trimming stripped 0 bases from V and 3 bases from J, with 12 bases between. The germline CDR1 and CDR2 sequences are DFQATT and SNEGSKA (reference sequence). In nucleotides, the CDR3 is TGCAGTGCTAGAGATACAGGGACCTACTACGAGCAGTACTTC. This sequence encodes CSARDTGTYYEQYF.

Ten or more counts support this clonotype. V is TRBV4-1 and J is TRBJ1-2, with 7 nucleotides matching TRBD1. This CDR3 has 16 amino acids. The germline V gene has CDR1 MGHRA and CDR2 YSYEKL. Unmatched junction bases numbered 6, after V lost 0 bases and J lost 2 bases. The chain's CDR3 is CASSQDSWGQNYGYTF. The CDR3 region has the DNA TGCGCCAGCAGCCAAGATAGTTGGGGACAGAACTATGGCTACACCTTC.

Many counts were recorded for this clonotype. V is TRBV29-1 and J is TRBJ2-7; TRBD2 matches 8 bases. In germline, CDR1 is SQVTM, CDR2 ANQGSEA. J lost 1 base, V lost 2 bases, and 4 bases had no gene match. The length of the CDR3 is 14 residues. CDR3 nucleotides: TGCAGCGTTGAACTAGCGGGCGGGTCCTACGAGCAGTACTTC. It yields the protein CSVELAGGSYEQYF.

This clonotype has more than one count but fewer than ten. The chain employs TRBV27 and TRBJ2-3; TRBD1 aligns across 8 bases. The length of the CDR3 is 15 residues. In germline, CDR1 is MNHEY, CDR2 SMNVEV (reference sequence). V lost 5 bases, J lost 5 bases, and 9 bases stayed unmatched. CDR3 region: CASSHSGGSGDTQYF. For the CDR3, the DNA is TGTGCCAGCAGTCACTCAGGGGGCTCGGGAGATACGCAGTATTTT.

The table lists this clonotype with a few counts. The chain couples TRBV7-8 to TRBJ2-7; no firm D call. Trimming took 2 bases from V and 2 from J, leaving 13 bases between them. The CDR3 length is 15 residues. Germline V lookup: CDR1 SGHVS, CDR2 FQNEAQ. CDR3 region: CASSLYPDYTYEQYF. CDR3 DNA sequence: TGTGCCAGCAGCTTATATCCAGATTATACCTACGAGCAGTACTTC.

In its sample, this clonotype was seen many times. The chain combines TRBV28 with TRBJ2-3, with TRBD2 as a possible D gene (6 bases). CDR3 length: 17 residues. In germline, CDR1 is MDHEN, CDR2 SYDVKM. Deletions cut 3 bases from V and 0 bases from J, with 16 bases between. The CDR3 DNA sequence: TGTGCCAGCAGTTTGACCGACTGGGGGACTAGCACAGATACGCAGTATTTT. The encoded protein is CASSLTDWGTSTDTQYF.